The rows below give T cell receptor beta chains drawn from one sample of a study of T cells in Graves' hyperthyroidism and ophthalmopathy. MiXCR, run by TCRdb on the multiplex PCR reads, gives a single entry per CDR3 protein. The sample lists around 540,000 distinct CDR3 sequences, about 16% occurring once. Sequenced input: blood. These receptors were obtained from a woman in her twenties or thirties with Graves' ophthalmopathy. CDR3s include the opening cysteine and the closing phenylalanine or tryptophan. A D gene is named only where the DNA matches it firmly. Part of the rows lack a size; the others show once, few, many or a class for expanded clones.

d_gene	abundance	v_gene	j_gene	CDR3nt	CDR3aa
TRBD1	many	TRBV10-3	TRBJ2-3	TGTGCCATCAGTAAAAAAGGATCAGGGACAGGGGTGGATACGCAGTATTTT	CAISKKGSGTGVDTQYF
TRBD2	few	TRBV6-6	TRBJ2-1	TGTGCCAGCAGTTACTTTGCGGGGGGCGGTCTGGGTGAGCAGTTCTTC	CASSYFAGGGLGEQFF
-	-	TRBV6-2/TRBV6-3	TRBJ2-5	TGTGCCAGCAGTAGACAGAGAGAGACCCAGTACTTC	CASSRQRETQYF
-	few	TRBV3-1	TRBJ1-3	TGTGCCAGCAGCCATGGGGGAGGAAACACCATATATTTT	CASSHGGGNTIYF
TRBD2	-	TRBV29-1	TRBJ2-2	TGCAGCGTTGCTTCGGCGGGAGGCGTGGGGGAGCTGTTTTTT	CSVASAGGVGELFF
-	-	TRBV7-7	TRBJ1-4	TGTGCTAGCAGCCAGAGGACAACTAATGAAAAACTGTTTTTT	CASSQRTTNEKLFF
-	-	TRBV4-1	TRBJ2-7	TGCGCCAGCAGCCAAGATCCTAAACCGAGCTCCTACGAGCAGTACTTC	CASSQDPKPSSYEQYF
TRBD2	few	TRBV29-1	TRBJ2-1	TGCAGCGTGACCCCTAGCGGGAGGGCCTTCGCCAATGAGCAGTTCTTC	CSVTPSGRAFANEQFF
-	-	TRBV4-2	TRBJ2-5	TGTGCCAGCAGCCGGTCTGGGCAGGGGGAGACCCAGTACTTC	CASSRSGQGETQYF
TRBD2	few	TRBV7-6	TRBJ2-1	TGTGCCAGCAGCTTAGAAGGGACTAGCGGGAGCGATGAGCAGTTCTTC	CASSLEGTSGSDEQFF
-	many	TRBV2	TRBJ2-7	TGTGCCAGCAGTGATCGACCCACCTACGAGCAGTACTTC	CASSDRPTYEQYF
-	-	TRBV4-1	TRBJ1-6	TGCGCCAGCAGCCAAGCAGATGGACGTTCACCCCTCCACTTT	CASSQADGRSPLHF
TRBD1	-	TRBV7-2	TRBJ2-5	TGTGCCAGCAGCCCATGGACAGGGGGTAGCCAAGAGACCCAGTACTTC	CASSPWTGGSQETQYF
-	many	TRBV3-1	TRBJ2-3	TGTGCCAGCAGCCAACGCTCGGTCAGCACAGATACGCAGTATTTT	CASSQRSVSTDTQYF
-	-	TRBV4-1	TRBJ1-5	TGCGCCAGCAGCCTTCAGTGGGGGAACAATCAGCCCCAGCATTTT	CASSLQWGNNQPQHF
TRBD1	few	TRBV5-6	TRBJ1-1	TGTGCCAGCAGCTCTCTGACAGGGGTGGTGAACACTGAAGCTTTCTTT	CASSSLTGVVNTEAFF
-	-	TRBV20-1	TRBJ2-1	TGCAGTGCTAGACTCCCCCTCTACAATGAGCAGTTCTTC	CSARLPLYNEQFF
-	many	TRBV27	TRBJ2-3	TGTGCCAGCAGTTCCCCTAACTCCGCCGGCACAGATACGCAGTATTTT	CASSSPNSAGTDTQYF
-	-	TRBV12-5	TRBJ2-1	TGTGCTAGTGGTTTAATAGGACTTAATGAGCAGTTCTTC	CASGLIGLNEQFF
-	many	TRBV6-1	TRBJ1-1	TGTGCCAGCAGTGGAAGGGGGGGGGTCACTGAAGCTTTCTTT	CASSGRGGVTEAFF
TRBD1	many	TRBV28	TRBJ2-1	TGTGCCAGCAGTTTAGTATGGGACAGGGGACGAAATGAGCAGTTCTTC	CASSLVWDRGRNEQFF
-	few	TRBV7-2	TRBJ2-6	TGCGCCAGCAGCCAGCTTCCAAGCGGCGGCTCTGGGGCCAACGTCCTGACTTTC	CASSQLPSGGSGANVLTF
TRBD2	-	TRBV29-1	TRBJ2-7	TGCAGCGTCAAAGCGGGAGGGCTGGTCGAGCAGTACTTC	CSVKAGGLVEQYF